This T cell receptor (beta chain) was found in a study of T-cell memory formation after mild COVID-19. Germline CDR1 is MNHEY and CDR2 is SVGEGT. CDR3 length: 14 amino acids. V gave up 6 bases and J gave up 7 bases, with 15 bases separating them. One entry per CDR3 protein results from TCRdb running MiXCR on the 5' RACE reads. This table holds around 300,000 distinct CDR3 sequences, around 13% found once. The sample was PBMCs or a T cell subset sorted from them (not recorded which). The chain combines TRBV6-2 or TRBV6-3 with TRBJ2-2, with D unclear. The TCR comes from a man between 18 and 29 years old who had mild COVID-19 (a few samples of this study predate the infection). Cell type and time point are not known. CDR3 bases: TGTGCCAGCAGCCTCCTCGGGCCCGGCGGGGAGCTGTTTTTT. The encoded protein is CASSLLGPGGELFF.